The TCR beta chain described here comes from a study of blood T cell repertoires in COVID-19. Germline trimming cut 0 bases from V and 0 bases from J; bases unmatched to any gene: 6. The CDR3 is 19 amino acids. The germline V gene has CDR1 LGHNA and CDR2 YSLEER. Per the original data handling: It was from reference gene primer amplification that nucleated cell counts were estimated. Clones were read by immunoSEQ multiplex PCR, and TCRdb kept only the in-frame ones, dropping some. V and J calls and clone size come straight from that table; D and trimming were deduced from the DNA. Of 150,000 to 200,000 clones listed, roughly 87% are singletons.

The chain is built from TRBV4-3 and TRBJ2-6, with 9 bases fitting TRBD2. The sequenced material came from peripheral blood. The sequence was collected from a man younger than 30 who had recovered from COVID-19. In DNA form, the CDR3 reads TGCGCCAGCAGCCAAGATCCAGCGGGAGGTTTCTCTGGGGCCAACGTCCTGACTTTC. It codes for CASSQDPAGGFSGANVLTF.